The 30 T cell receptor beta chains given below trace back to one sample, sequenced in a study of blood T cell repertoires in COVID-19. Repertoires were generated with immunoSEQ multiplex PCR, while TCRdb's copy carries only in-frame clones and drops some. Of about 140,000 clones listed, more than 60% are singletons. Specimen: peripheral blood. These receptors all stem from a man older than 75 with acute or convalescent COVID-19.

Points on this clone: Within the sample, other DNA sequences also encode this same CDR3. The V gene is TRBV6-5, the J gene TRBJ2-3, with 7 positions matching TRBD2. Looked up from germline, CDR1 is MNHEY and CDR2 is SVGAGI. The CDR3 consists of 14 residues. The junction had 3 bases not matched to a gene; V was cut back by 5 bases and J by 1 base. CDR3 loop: CASSPGGGTDTQYF. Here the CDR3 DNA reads TGTGCCAGCAGTCCTGGGGGGGGCACAGATACGCAGTATTTT.

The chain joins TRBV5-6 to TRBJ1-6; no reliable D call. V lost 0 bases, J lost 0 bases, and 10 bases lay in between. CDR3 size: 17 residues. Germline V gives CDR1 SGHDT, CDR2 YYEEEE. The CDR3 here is CASSLAESSSYNSPLHF. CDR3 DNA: TGTGCCAGCAGCTTGGCCGAGAGTAGCTCCTATAATTCACCCCTCCACTTT.

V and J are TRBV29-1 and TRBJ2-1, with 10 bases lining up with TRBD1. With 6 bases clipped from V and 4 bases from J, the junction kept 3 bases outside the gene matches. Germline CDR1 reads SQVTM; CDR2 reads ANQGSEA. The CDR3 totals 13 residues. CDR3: CSVGQGTYNEQFF. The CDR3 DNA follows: TGCAGCGTGGGACAGGGGACTTACAATGAGCAGTTCTTC.

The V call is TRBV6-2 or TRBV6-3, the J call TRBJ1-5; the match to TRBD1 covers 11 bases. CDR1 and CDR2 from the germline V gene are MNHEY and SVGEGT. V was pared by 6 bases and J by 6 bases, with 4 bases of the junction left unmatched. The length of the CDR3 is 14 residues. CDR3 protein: CASSGTGGRQPQHF. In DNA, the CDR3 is TGTGCCAGCAGCGGGACAGGGGGACGTCAGCCCCAGCATTTT.

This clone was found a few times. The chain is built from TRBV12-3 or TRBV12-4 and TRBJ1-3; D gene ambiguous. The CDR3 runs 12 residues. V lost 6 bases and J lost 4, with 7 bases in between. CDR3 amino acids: CASSSLGNTIYF. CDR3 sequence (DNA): TGTGCCAGCAGCTCACTCGGAAACACCATATATTTT.

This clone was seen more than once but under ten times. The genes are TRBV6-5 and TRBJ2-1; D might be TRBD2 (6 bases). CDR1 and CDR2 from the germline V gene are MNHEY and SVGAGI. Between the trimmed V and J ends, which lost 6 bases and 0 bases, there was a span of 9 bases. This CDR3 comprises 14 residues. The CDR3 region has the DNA TGTGCCAGCAGGGAGGGTAGCTCCTACAATGAGCAGTTCTTC. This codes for CASREGSSYNEQFF.

CDR3 DNA: TGTGCCAGCAGCACAGGGGATCATATGGAGACCCAGTACTTC. Its translation: CASSTGDHMETQYF. The chain employs TRBV9 and TRBJ2-5; 7 bases are a match to TRBD1. After removal of 4 bases from V and 5 bases from J, the junction contained 8 bases not matched to a gene. The length of the CDR3 is 14 residues. The germline V gene has CDR1 SGDLS and CDR2 YYNGEE.

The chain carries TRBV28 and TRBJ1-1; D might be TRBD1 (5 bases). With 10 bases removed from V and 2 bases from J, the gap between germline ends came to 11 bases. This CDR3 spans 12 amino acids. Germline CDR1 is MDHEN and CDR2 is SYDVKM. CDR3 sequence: CAICQGNTEAFF. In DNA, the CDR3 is TGTGCCATTTGCCAGGGAAACACTGAAGCTTTCTTT.

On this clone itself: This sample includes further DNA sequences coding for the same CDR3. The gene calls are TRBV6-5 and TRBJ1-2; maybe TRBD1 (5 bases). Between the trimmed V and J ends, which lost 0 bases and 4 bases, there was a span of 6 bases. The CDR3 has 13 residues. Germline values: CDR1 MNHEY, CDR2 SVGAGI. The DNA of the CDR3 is TGTGCCAGCAGTTACTCGGGGGGCTATGGCTACACCTTC. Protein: CASSYSGGYGYTF.

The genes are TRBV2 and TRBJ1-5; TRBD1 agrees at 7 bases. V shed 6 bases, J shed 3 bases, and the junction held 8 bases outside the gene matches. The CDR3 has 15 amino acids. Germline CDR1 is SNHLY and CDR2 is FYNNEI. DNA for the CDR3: TGTGCCAGCAGGGAGACAGGGAGTCCCAATCAGCCCCAGCATTTT. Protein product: CASRETGSPNQPQHF.

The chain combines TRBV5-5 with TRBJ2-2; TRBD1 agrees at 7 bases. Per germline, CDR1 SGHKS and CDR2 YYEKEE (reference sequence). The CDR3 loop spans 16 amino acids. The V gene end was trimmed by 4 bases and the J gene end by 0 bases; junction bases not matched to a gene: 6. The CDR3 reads CASSDSGTANTGELFF. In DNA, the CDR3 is TGTGCCAGCAGCGACTCCGGGACAGCGAACACCGGGGAGCTGTTTTTT. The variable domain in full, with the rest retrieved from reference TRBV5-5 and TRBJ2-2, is DAGVTQSPTHLIKTRGQQVTLRCSPISGHKSVSWYQQVLGQGPQFIFQYYEKEERGRGNFPDRFSARQFPNYSSELNVNALLLGDSALYLCASSDSGTANTGELFFGEGSRLTVL.

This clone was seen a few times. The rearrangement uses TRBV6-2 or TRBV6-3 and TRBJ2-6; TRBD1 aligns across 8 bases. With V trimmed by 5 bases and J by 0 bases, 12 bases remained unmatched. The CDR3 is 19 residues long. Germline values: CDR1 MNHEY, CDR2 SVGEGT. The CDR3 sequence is CASSPNHRGAYSGANVLTF. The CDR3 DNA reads TGTGCCAGCAGTCCCAACCACAGGGGGGCTTACTCTGGGGCCAACGTCCTGACTTTC.

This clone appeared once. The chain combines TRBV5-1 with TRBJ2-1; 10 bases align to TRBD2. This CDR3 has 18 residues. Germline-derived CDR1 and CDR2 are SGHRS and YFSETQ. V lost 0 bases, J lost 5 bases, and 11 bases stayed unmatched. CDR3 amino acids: CASSLVASGGLIHNEQFF. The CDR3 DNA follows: TGCGCCAGCAGCTTGGTGGCTAGCGGGGGACTAATACACAATGAGCAGTTCTTC.

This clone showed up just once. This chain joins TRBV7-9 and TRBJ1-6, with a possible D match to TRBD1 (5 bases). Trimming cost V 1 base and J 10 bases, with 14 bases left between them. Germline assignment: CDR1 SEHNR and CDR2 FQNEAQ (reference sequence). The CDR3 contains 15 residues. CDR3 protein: CASSLGQGGGSPLHF. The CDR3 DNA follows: TGTGCCAGCAGCTTAGGCCAGGGAGGAGGATCACCCCTCCACTTT.

The CDR3 DNA reads TGTGCCAGCAGCTTCTCTAGGAAAGAGACCCAGTACTTC. Translating it yields CASSFSRKETQYF. This sequence joins TRBV7-8 and TRBJ2-5, with D unclear. The CDR3 length is 13 residues. V dropped 3 bases and J dropped 3 bases, with 8 bases sitting between them. CDR1 and CDR2 (germline): SGHVS, FQNEAQ.

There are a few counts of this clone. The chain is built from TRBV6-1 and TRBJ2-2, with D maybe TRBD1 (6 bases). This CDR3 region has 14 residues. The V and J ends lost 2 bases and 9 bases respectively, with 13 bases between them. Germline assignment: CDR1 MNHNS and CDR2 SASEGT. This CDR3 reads CASSERQQGRELFF. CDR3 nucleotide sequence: TGTGCCAGCAGTGAACGTCAACAGGGAAGGGAGCTGTTTTTT.

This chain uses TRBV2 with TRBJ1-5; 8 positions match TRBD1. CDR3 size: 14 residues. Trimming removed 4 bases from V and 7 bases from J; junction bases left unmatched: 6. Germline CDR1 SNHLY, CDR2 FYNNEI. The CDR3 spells CASSGQGLGQPQHF. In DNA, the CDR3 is TGTGCCAGCAGTGGACAGGGGTTGGGGCAGCCCCAGCATTTT. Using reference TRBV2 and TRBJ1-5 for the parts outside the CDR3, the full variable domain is EPEVTQTPSHQVTQMGQEVILRCVPISNHLYFYWYRQILGQKVEFLVSFYNNEISEKSEIFDDQFSVERPDGSNFTLKIRSTKLEDSAMYFCASSGQGLGQPQHFGDGTRLSIL.

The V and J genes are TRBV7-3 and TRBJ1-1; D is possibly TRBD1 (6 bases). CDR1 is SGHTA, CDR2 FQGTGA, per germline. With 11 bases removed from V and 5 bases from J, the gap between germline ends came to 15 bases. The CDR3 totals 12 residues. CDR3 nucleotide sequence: TGTGCCCCGGGGGGGCGCGGTACTGAAGCTTTCTTT. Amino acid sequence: CAPGGRGTEAFF.

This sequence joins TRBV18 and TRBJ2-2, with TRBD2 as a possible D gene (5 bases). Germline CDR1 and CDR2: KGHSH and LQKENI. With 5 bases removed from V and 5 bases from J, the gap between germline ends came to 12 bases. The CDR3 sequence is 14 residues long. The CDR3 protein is CASSIGEGTGELFF. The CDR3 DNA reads TGTGCCAGCTCAATCGGAGAGGGAACCGGGGAGCTGTTTTTT.

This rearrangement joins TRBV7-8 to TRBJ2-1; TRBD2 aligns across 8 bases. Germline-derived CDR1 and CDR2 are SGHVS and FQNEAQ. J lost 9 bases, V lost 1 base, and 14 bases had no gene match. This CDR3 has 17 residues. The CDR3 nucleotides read TGTGCCAGCAGCTTAGACCTCGGGGGGGCTCCCTCCGGTGAGCAGTTCTTC. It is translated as CASSLDLGGAPSGEQFF.

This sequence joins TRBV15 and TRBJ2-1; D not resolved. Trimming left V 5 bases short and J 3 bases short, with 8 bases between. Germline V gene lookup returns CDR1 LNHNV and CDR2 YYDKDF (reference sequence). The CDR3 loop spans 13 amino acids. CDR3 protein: CATSVRLYNEQFF. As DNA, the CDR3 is TGTGCCACCAGCGTCAGACTCTACAATGAGCAGTTCTTC.

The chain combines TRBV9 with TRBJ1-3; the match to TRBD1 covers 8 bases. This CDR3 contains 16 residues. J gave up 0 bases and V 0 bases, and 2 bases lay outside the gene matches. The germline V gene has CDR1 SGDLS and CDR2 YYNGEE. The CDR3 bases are TGTGCCAGCAGCGTAGGGGGACAGGCCTCTGGAAACACCATATATTTT. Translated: CASSVGGQASGNTIYF.

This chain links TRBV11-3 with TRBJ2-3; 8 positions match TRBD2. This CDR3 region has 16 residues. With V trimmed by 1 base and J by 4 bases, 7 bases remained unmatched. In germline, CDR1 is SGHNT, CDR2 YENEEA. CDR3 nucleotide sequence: TGTGCCAGCAGCTTAGGTCAGCGGGGGTGGGCAGATACGCAGTATTTT. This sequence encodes CASSLGQRGWADTQYF.

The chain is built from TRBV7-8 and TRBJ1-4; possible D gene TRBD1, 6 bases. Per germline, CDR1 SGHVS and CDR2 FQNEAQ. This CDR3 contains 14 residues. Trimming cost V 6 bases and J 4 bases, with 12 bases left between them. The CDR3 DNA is TGTGCCAGCAGAGACAGGACTCATAATGAAAAACTGTTTTTT. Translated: CASRDRTHNEKLFF.

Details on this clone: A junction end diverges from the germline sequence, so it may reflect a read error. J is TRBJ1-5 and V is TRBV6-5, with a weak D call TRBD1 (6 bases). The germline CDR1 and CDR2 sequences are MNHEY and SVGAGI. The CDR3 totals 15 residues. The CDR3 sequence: CTSSLQGNSNQPQHF. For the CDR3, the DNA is TGTACCAGCAGTCTGCAGGGGAATAGCAATCAGCCCCAGCATTTT.

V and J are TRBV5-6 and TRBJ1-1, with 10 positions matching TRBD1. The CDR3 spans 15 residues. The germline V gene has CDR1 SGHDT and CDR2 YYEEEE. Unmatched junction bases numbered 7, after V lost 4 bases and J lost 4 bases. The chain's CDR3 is CASSGDRGFGTEAFF. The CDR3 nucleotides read TGTGCCAGCAGCGGGGACAGGGGCTTCGGCACTGAAGCTTTCTTT.

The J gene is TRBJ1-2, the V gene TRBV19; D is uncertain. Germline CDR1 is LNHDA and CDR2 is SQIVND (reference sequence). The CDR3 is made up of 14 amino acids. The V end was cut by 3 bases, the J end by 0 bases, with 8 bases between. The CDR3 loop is CASSISGTNYGYTF. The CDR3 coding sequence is TGTGCCAGTAGTATTTCCGGGACTAACTATGGCTACACCTTC.

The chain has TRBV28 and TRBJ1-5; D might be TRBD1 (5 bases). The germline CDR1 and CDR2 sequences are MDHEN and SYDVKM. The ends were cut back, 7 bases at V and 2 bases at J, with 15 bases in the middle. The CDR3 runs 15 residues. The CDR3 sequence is CASTNSGRGNQPQHF. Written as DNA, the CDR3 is TGTGCCAGCACGAACTCAGGGAGGGGCAATCAGCCCCAGCATTTT.

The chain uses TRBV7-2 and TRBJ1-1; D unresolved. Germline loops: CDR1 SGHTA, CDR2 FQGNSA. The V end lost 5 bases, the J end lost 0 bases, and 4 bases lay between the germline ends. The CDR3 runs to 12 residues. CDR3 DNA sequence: TGTGCCAGCAGCGAGTTGAACACTGAAGCTTTCTTT. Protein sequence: CASSELNTEAFF.

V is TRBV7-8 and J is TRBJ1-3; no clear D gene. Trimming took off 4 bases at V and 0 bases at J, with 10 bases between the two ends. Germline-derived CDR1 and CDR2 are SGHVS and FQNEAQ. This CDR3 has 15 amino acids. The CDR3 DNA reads TGTGCCAGCAGCTCCTACGGGAACTCTGGAAACACCATATATTTT. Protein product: CASSSYGNSGNTIYF. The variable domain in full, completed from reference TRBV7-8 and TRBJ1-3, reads GAGVSQSPRYKVAKRGQDVALRCDPISGHVSLFWYQQALGQGPEFLTYFQNEAQLDKSGLPSDRFFAERPEGSVSTLKIQRTQQEDSAVYLCASSSYGNSGNTIYFGEGSWLTVV.